This T cell receptor beta chain was captured in a study of blood T cell repertoires in COVID-19. Across the whole study: From the United States, Italy and Spain came samples of acute and convalescent COVID-19. T cells, B-cell-depleted T cells, or PBMCs provided the cDNA or gDNA that served as material.

Original processing methods: It was from reference gene primer amplification that nucleated cell counts were estimated. Data came from immunoSEQ multiplex PCR; TCRdb stores just in-frame clones and leaves some out. The V and J calls and clone size were taken over from that table, and D and trimming were inferred from the DNA. This table holds approximately 97,000 clones, about 90% found once. This CDR3 is 14 amino acids long. Looked up from germline, CDR1 is SGDLS and CDR2 is YYNGEE. Trimming stripped 4 bases from V and 3 bases from J, with 13 bases between. The V call is TRBV9, the J call TRBJ1-1, with D perhaps TRBD1 (5 bases). The source material was peripheral blood. This clonotype originated in a human donor in a cohort sampled during active COVID-19. CDR3 amino acids: CASSRQGSDTEAFF. CDR3 bases: TGTGCCAGCAGCCGTCAGGGTAGTGACACTGAAGCTTTCTTT.